The 22 T cell receptor beta chains below were found in one sample sequenced in a study of shared clonotypes between healthy human individuals. CD8 cells regarded as naive lacked CD45RO, were positively chosen for CCR7, and omitted terminally differentiated effector memory CD45RA+ cells. Some clones are missing from TCRdb's copy, which holds only in-frame ones; the method was immunoSEQ multiplex PCR. This sample has about 2 million clones; about 95% occur once, and the top ten carry roughly 1.2%. Sequences were obtained from naive CD8+ T cells sorted from blood. The receptors shown here come from a man between 18 and 35 years old in good health.

V gene TRBV18 combines with J gene TRBJ2-7, with 8 positions matching TRBD1. Trimming at V came to 8 bases and at J to 2 bases, leaving 8 bases not matched to a gene. The germline V gene encodes CDR1 KGHSH and CDR2 LQKENI. The CDR3 covers 14 residues. The CDR3 protein is CASERTGTPYEQYF. CDR3 DNA: TGTGCCAGCGAACGGACAGGGACGCCCTACGAGCAGTACTTC.

This clone was picked up one time. The sample holds other DNA sequences that translate to the same CDR3. V and J are TRBV28 and TRBJ1-5, with a weak D call TRBD1 (5 bases). Germline V gene data show CDR1 as MDHEN and CDR2 as SYDVKM. The ends were cut back, 4 bases at V and 0 bases at J, with 10 bases in the middle. The CDR3 covers 15 residues. The CDR3 coding sequence is TGTGCCAGCAGTTCTTGGGGGAGTAGCAATCAGCCCCAGCATTTT. Its protein product is CASSSWGSSNQPQHF.

The genes are TRBV10-3 and TRBJ2-2; 7 nucleotides agree with TRBD2. With 3 bases clipped from V and 5 bases from J, the junction kept 24 bases outside the gene matches. The V gene's germline CDR1 is ENHRY and CDR2 SYGVKD. The length of the CDR3 is 21 residues. The CDR3 loop reads CAISETGGSGLALGGTGELFF. The CDR3 region has the DNA TGTGCCATCAGTGAAACGGGGGGTAGCGGGCTGGCCCTCGGAGGTACCGGGGAGCTGTTTTTT.

The genes are TRBV11-2 and TRBJ1-1; 9 bases agree with TRBD1. CDR1 SGHAT and CDR2 FQNNGV come from the germline V gene. The J segment lost 0 bases and the V segment lost 5 bases, leaving 10 bases of the junction unmatched. The CDR3 length is 17 residues. In DNA, the CDR3 is TGTGCCAGCAGCCCCAACAGGGGGCGGTCAATGAACACTGAAGCTTTCTTT. Its translation: CASSPNRGRSMNTEAFF.

About this clone itself: Distinct nucleotide sequences in the sample also encode this CDR3. The chain uses TRBV11-2 and TRBJ2-7, with D possibly matching TRBD2 (7 bases). V was cut by 1 base and J by 2 bases, with 9 bases left in between. CDR3 size: 14 residues. Germline lookup yields CDR1 SGHAT and CDR2 FQNNGV. CDR3 protein: CASSLVGGPYEQYF. The CDR3 DNA reads TGTGCCAGCAGCTTAGTCGGGGGGCCCTACGAGCAGTACTTC.

The chain joins TRBV18 to TRBJ1-1; perhaps TRBD1 as D (5 bases). This CDR3 has 12 residues. Trimming shortened V by 3 bases and J by 11 bases, and 13 bases separated the two germline ends. Looked up from germline, CDR1 is KGHSH and CDR2 is LQKENI. The CDR3 nucleotides read TGTGCCAGCTCACCGGACATCCCGCGGGCTTTCTTT. Residues: CASSPDIPRAFF. The full variable domain, in which reference TRBV18 and TRBJ1-1 provide the parts outside the CDR3, is NAGVMQNPRHLVRRRGQEARLRCSPMKGHSHVYWYRQLPEEGLKFMVYLQKENIIDESGMPKERFSAEFPKEGPSILRIQQVVRGDSAAYFCASSPDIPRAFFGQGTRLTVV.

The chain carries TRBV11-2 and TRBJ2-4; D may be TRBD2 (6 bases). V lost 5 bases, J lost 11 bases, and 10 bases lay in between. The CDR3 covers 11 residues. Germline CDR1 SGHAT, CDR2 FQNNGV. In DNA, the CDR3 is TGTGCCAGCAGCACCGGGACTTTTCAGTACTTC. Protein sequence: CASSTGTFQYF.

V is TRBV14 and J is TRBJ1-2; D not certain. V was cut by 0 bases and J by 7 bases, with 15 bases left in between. This CDR3 is 15 amino acids long. The germline V gene has CDR1 SGHDN and CDR2 FVKESK. The CDR3 sequence: CASSQDRGPGSGYTF. CDR3 bases: TGTGCCAGCAGCCAAGATCGCGGGCCGGGGTCTGGCTACACCTTC.

The V gene is TRBV5-4, the J gene TRBJ2-7; TRBD2 is a possible D gene (7 bases). V was clipped by 0 bases and J by 3 bases, with 13 bases between them. Per the germline V gene, CDR1 is SGHNT and CDR2 is YYREEE (reference sequence). This CDR3 comprises 15 residues. CDR3: CASSLAEGGYYEQYF. CDR3 coding DNA: TGTGCCAGCAGCTTGGCCGAGGGGGGGTACTACGAGCAGTACTTC.

This rearrangement joins TRBV30 to TRBJ1-1; maybe TRBD1 (6 bases). The CDR3 totals 13 residues. CDR1 GTSNPN and CDR2 SVGIG come from the germline V gene (reference sequence). Trimming stripped 2 bases from V and 5 bases from J, with 12 bases between. CDR3 DNA sequence: TGTGCCTGGAGTACAGGGTCGGGAACTGAAGCTTTCTTT. Translation gives CAWSTGSGTEAFF. The whole variable domain, filled in from reference TRBV30 and TRBJ1-1, reads SQTIHQWPATLVQPVGSPLSLECTVEGTSNPNLYWYRQAAGRGLQLLFYSVGIGQISSEVPQNLSASRPQDRQFILSSKKLLLSDSGFYLCAWSTGSGTEAFFGQGTRLTVV.

This sequence joins TRBV5-4 and TRBJ1-2; 8 bases are shared with TRBD1. Germline assignment: CDR1 SGHNT and CDR2 YYREEE (reference sequence). The CDR3 loop spans 14 amino acids. With 4 bases clipped from V and 2 bases from J, the junction kept 4 bases outside the gene matches. DNA of the CDR3: TGTGCCAGCAGCCCCCGGGACAGGAACTATGGCTACACCTTC. The encoded protein is CASSPRDRNYGYTF.

In the case of this clone: Other DNA sequences within the sample encode an identical CDR3. The V and J genes are TRBV28 and TRBJ2-5; either TRBD1 or TRBD2 may fit D (5 bases each). V was trimmed by 2 bases and J by 4 bases, leaving 11 bases between them. The germline gives CDR1 MDHEN, CDR2 SYDVKM. This CDR3 is built from 14 residues. DNA for the CDR3: TGTGCCAGCAGTTTAATGGGGCTAGCAGAGACCCAGTACTTC. As protein: CASSLMGLAETQYF.

The chain links TRBV29-1 to TRBJ2-1; TRBD2 aligns across 8 bases. The CDR3 length is 14 residues. The ends lost 2 bases at V and 8 bases at J; junction bases unmatched: 8. Germline V gene sequence: CDR1 SQVTM, CDR2 ANQGSEA. CDR3 nucleotides: TGCAGCGTTGAACCTCCCTCGGGGGGGGATGAGCAGTTCTTC. This translates into CSVEPPSGGDEQFF.

The chain recombines TRBV28 with TRBJ1-1, with TRBD1 as a possible D gene (5 bases). Germline CDR1 reads MDHEN; CDR2 reads SYDVKM. Deletions cut 7 bases from V and 1 base from J, with 10 bases between. The CDR3 runs to 13 residues. The DNA of the CDR3 is TGTGCCAGCACCTTACAGGCGAACACTGAAGCTTTCTTT. Its translation: CASTLQANTEAFF.

This clone came up once. The genes are TRBV4-1 and TRBJ1-2; D is unclear. Germline loops: CDR1 MGHRA, CDR2 YSYEKL. V lost 1 base to trimming and J lost 4 bases, with 7 bases between them. The CDR3 covers 13 residues. DNA for the CDR3: TGCGCCAGCAGCCAAGTGGTGGGCTATGGCTACACCTTC. It yields the protein CASSQVVGYGYTF.

The gene calls are TRBV6-4 and TRBJ2-5; D uncertain. In germline, CDR1 is MRHNA, CDR2 SNTAGT. This CDR3 comprises 12 residues. Trimming removed 0 bases from V and 8 bases from J, with 7 bases in between. CDR3 nucleotide sequence: TGTGCCAGCAGTGACTCAAGAGCTACCCAGTACTTC. The encoded protein is CASSDSRATQYF.

CDR3 in amino acids: CASLPRTGTDTQYF. DNA of the CDR3: TGTGCCAGCCTCCCCCGGACAGGCACAGATACGCAGTATTTT. The chain has TRBV27 and TRBJ2-3, with D perhaps matching TRBD1 (6 bases). Trimming left V 8 bases short and J 1 base short, with 13 bases between. The CDR3 sequence is 14 residues long. Germline CDR1 reads MNHEY; CDR2 reads SMNVEV (reference sequence).

The gene calls are TRBV7-2 and TRBJ2-7; 9 positions agree with TRBD2. Germline V lookup: CDR1 SGHTA, CDR2 FQGNSA. Unmatched junction bases numbered 5, after V lost 5 bases and J lost 3 bases. This CDR3 is built from 14 residues. The CDR3 is CASSLTSGLYEQYF. In DNA form, the CDR3 reads TGTGCCAGCAGCCTGACTAGCGGACTCTACGAGCAGTACTTC. The whole variable domain, remainder taken from reference TRBV7-2 and TRBJ2-7, is GAGVSQSPSNKVTEKGKDVELRCDPISGHTALYWYRQSLGQGLEFLIYFQGNSAPDKSGLPSDRFSAERTGGSVSTLTIQRTQQEDSAVYLCASSLTSGLYEQYFGPGTRLTVT.

J is TRBJ1-3 and V is TRBV25-1, with 8 bases lining up with TRBD1. Unmatched junction bases numbered 6, after V lost 2 bases and J lost 3 bases. The CDR3 runs 16 residues. In germline, CDR1 is MGHDK, CDR2 SYGVNS. CDR3 amino acids: CASSEAQGADGNTIYF. The CDR3 DNA sequence: TGTGCCAGCAGTGAAGCGCAGGGGGCGGATGGAAACACCATATATTTT.

The rearrangement joins TRBV5-6 to TRBJ1-1; D not resolved. CDR3 length: 16 amino acids. Between the trimmed V and J ends, which lost 5 bases and 1 base, there was a span of 18 bases. Germline V gives CDR1 SGHDT, CDR2 YYEEEE. The CDR3 sequence: CASSQYNGGGNTEAFF. CDR3 DNA sequence: TGTGCCAGCAGTCAGTATAACGGTGGAGGGAACACTGAAGCTTTCTTT.

V usage is TRBV27 and J usage is TRBJ2-7; weak D call: TRBD1 (5 bases). Between the trimmed V and J ends, which lost 5 bases and 2 bases, there was a span of 10 bases. The CDR3 length is 13 residues. Germline CDR1 reads MNHEY; CDR2 reads SMNVEV (reference sequence). The DNA for the CDR3 is TGTGCCAGCAGTGAACAGGCCACCTACGAGCAGTACTTC. Amino acid sequence: CASSEQATYEQYF.

The chain couples TRBV27 to TRBJ1-2, with D possibly TRBD1 on 6 matching bases. The germline V gene encodes CDR1 MNHEY and CDR2 SMNVEV (reference sequence). Trimming removed 5 bases from V and 10 bases from J, with 17 bases in between. The CDR3 has 13 amino acids. CDR3 in amino acids: CASSIPGQQVYTF. DNA for the CDR3: TGTGCCAGCAGTATACCGGGACAACAAGTCTACACCTTC.